These 16 T cell receptor beta chains were sequenced from one sample in a study of Ad26.COV2.S vaccination and SARS-CoV-2 variants. Sequenced by immunoSEQ multiplex PCR; TCRdb stores in-frame clones only, minus some. The top ten hold over 40% of the sample, which has 43,000 or so clones, 83% seen once. The sequencing here drew on peripheral blood, taken after recovery from COVID-19. The receptors were sampled from a human donor who had recovered from COVID-19.

In its sample, this clone was seen once. The J gene is TRBJ1-1, the V gene TRBV7-3, with TRBD1 matching 8 bases. This CDR3 comprises 15 residues. Germline CDR1 SGHTA, CDR2 FQGTGA. V lost 3 bases to trimming and J lost 1 base; unmatched junction nucleotides: 4. The CDR3 spells CASSFYRGENTEAFF. CDR3 coding DNA: TGTGCCAGCAGCTTCTACAGGGGGGAGAACACTGAAGCTTTCTTT.

V and J are TRBV19 and TRBJ2-7; the D call may be TRBD1 or TRBD2 (5 bases each). The CDR3 is 14 amino acids. V was trimmed by 6 bases and J by 3 bases, leaving 15 bases between them. Germline assignment: CDR1 LNHDA and CDR2 SQIVND (reference sequence). CDR3 loop: CASSQSGGHYEQYF. CDR3 sequence (DNA): TGTGCCAGTAGCCAATCAGGAGGACACTACGAGCAGTACTTC. Variable domain in full (rest from reference TRBV19 and TRBJ2-7): DGGITQSPKYLFRKEGQNVTLSCEQNLNHDAMYWYRQDPGQGLRLIYYSQIVNDFQKGDIAEGYSVSREKKESFPLTVTSAQKNPTAFYLCASSQSGGHYEQYFGPGTRLTVT.

This clone has ten or more counts. This rearrangement joins TRBV27 to TRBJ1-2; D is perhaps TRBD1 (5 bases). CDR1 and CDR2 from the germline V gene are MNHEY and SMNVEV (reference sequence). The CDR3 runs to 11 residues. V was cut by 8 bases and J by 4 bases, with 8 bases left in between. The CDR3 DNA reads TGTGCCAGCGGCAGGGTCTATGGCTACACCTTC. Encoded protein: CASGRVYGYTF.

This clone has only a few counts. This chain joins TRBV18 and TRBJ1-6, with D unresolved. Germline V gives CDR1 KGHSH, CDR2 LQKENI. This CDR3 is built from 13 residues. V shed 6 bases and J shed 8 bases, with 11 bases lying between them. CDR3 loop: CASSRSSDSPLHF. For the CDR3, the DNA is TGTGCCAGCTCGCGGTCATCGGATTCACCCCTCCACTTT.

This clone has just a few counts. The chain uses TRBV6-6 and TRBJ2-2; D unresolved. Germline assignment: CDR1 MNHNY and CDR2 SVGAGI (reference sequence). With 7 bases removed from V and 1 base from J, the gap between germline ends came to 10 bases. The CDR3 is made up of 14 amino acids. In DNA form, the CDR3 reads TGTGCCAGCAAGGTCGACTTGAACACCGGGGAGCTGTTTTTT. Its protein product is CASKVDLNTGELFF.

V is TRBV28 and J is TRBJ1-1; D is unclear. This CDR3 spans 20 amino acids. CDR1 and CDR2 (germline): MDHEN, SYDVKM. Trimming took off 6 bases at V and 0 bases at J, with 29 bases between the two ends. CDR3 bases: TGTGCCAGCAGCCCTCTCTCCCGGTATGTTGATCAAAAGATGAACACTGAAGCTTTCTTT. Translation gives CASSPLSRYVDQKMNTEAFF.

This rearrangement joins TRBV7-9 to TRBJ1-1; D is ambiguous. The CDR3 runs to 13 residues. Germline V CDR1 and CDR2: SEHNR, FQNEAQ (reference sequence). The V gene lost 5 bases and the J gene lost 0 bases, with 7 bases spanning the gap. CDR3 DNA sequence: TGTGCCAGCAGCCGGACCGTGAACACTGAAGCTTTCTTT. Translation: CASSRTVNTEAFF.

The gene calls are TRBV5-4 and TRBJ1-2, with a weak D call TRBD1 (5 bases). Trimming left V 5 bases short and J 6 bases short, with 14 bases between. CDR3 length equals 13 residues. CDR1 and CDR2 from the germline V gene are SGHNT and YYREEE (reference sequence). The CDR3 spells CASSLTGANGYTF. The CDR3 coding sequence is TGTGCCAGCAGTTTAACTGGGGCCAATGGCTACACCTTC.

The rearrangement links TRBV30 to TRBJ1-2; D remains ambiguous. CDR1 GTSNPN and CDR2 SVGIG come from the germline V gene (reference sequence). This CDR3 is 13 amino acids long. Trimming took 5 bases from V and 0 from J, leaving 10 bases between them. DNA of the CDR3: TGTGCCTGGCGGGTCATTTCTAACTATGGCTACACCTTC. This sequence encodes CAWRVISNYGYTF.

The rearrangement joins TRBV11-2 to TRBJ1-2; 10 bases match TRBD1. The CDR3 totals 16 residues. CDR1 and CDR2 from the germline V gene are SGHAT and FQNNGV. V trimming: 1 base; J trimming: 4 bases; junction bases outside the gene matches: 6. CDR3 sequence: CASSLGQGALPYGYTF. CDR3 coding DNA: TGTGCCAGCAGCTTAGGACAGGGGGCGCTCCCCTATGGCTACACCTTC. Variable domain in full (rest from reference TRBV11-2 and TRBJ1-2): EAGVAQSPRYKIIEKRQSVAFWCNPISGHATLYWYQQILGQGPKLLIQFQNNGVVDDSQLPKDRFSAERLKGVDSTLKIQPAKLEDSAVYLCASSLGQGALPYGYTFGSGTRLTVV.

The gene calls are TRBV28 and TRBJ1-1; D is uncertain. CDR1 is MDHEN, CDR2 SYDVKM, per germline. This CDR3 is 12 amino acids long. V lost 6 bases to trimming and J lost 7 bases, with 12 bases between them. CDR3 region: CASRQNQIEAFF. CDR3 in DNA: TGTGCCAGCAGGCAGAACCAAATTGAAGCTTTCTTT.

V usage is TRBV12-5 and J usage is TRBJ2-7, with 10 bases matching TRBD2. The CDR3 has 20 residues. The trim removed 3 bases at V and 0 bases at J, leaving 17 bases unmatched. CDR1 is LGHNT and CDR2 is FRNRAP in the germline V gene. Here the CDR3 reads CASGFSSPLAGERGSYEQYF. CDR3 coding DNA: TGTGCTAGTGGTTTCTCGTCCCCTCTAGCGGGAGAGCGAGGCTCCTACGAGCAGTACTTC. Using reference TRBV12-5 and TRBJ2-7 for the parts outside the CDR3, the full variable domain is DARVTQTPRHKVTEMGQEVTMRCQPILGHNTVFWYRQTMMQGLELLAYFRNRAPLDDSGMPKDRFSAEMPDATLATLKIQPSEPRDSAVYFCASGFSSPLAGERGSYEQYFGPGTRLTVT.

The J gene is TRBJ1-2, the V gene TRBV18; the match to TRBD1 covers 8 bases. V was pared by 3 bases and J by 6 bases, with 9 bases of the junction left unmatched. The germline gives CDR1 KGHSH, CDR2 LQKENI. The CDR3 runs to 15 residues. CDR3 sequence: CASSPRTGMGNGYTF. Written as DNA, the CDR3 is TGTGCCAGCTCACCGAGGACAGGGATGGGGAATGGCTACACCTTC.

This sequence joins TRBV5-1 and TRBJ1-1; D gene unclear. CDR3 length: 14 amino acids. V was cut by 4 bases and J by 3 bases, with 13 bases left in between. The germline gives CDR1 SGHRS, CDR2 YFSETQ. In DNA, the CDR3 is TGCGCCAGCAGCACCCCAAACAGTTACACTGAAGCTTTCTTT. Translation gives CASSTPNSYTEAFF. The full variable domain, rest sourced from reference TRBV5-1 and TRBJ1-1, is KAGVTQTPRYLIKTRGQQVTLSCSPISGHRSVSWYQQTPGQGLQFLFEYFSETQRNKGNFPGRFSGRQFSNSRSEMNVSTLELGDSALYLCASSTPNSYTEAFFGQGTRLTVV.

The chain is built from TRBV10-3 and TRBJ1-6; the D gene is possibly TRBD1 (5 bases). V was cut by 6 bases and J by 7 bases, with 25 bases left in between. CDR3 size: 18 residues. The germline V gene has CDR1 ENHRY and CDR2 SYGVKD. CDR3 in DNA: TGTGCCATCAGGAGAGACCGGGCAGGCTCCCAGGGCAATTCACCCCTCCACTTT. Translation: CAIRRDRAGSQGNSPLHF.

This clone appeared a few times. This chain uses TRBV3-1 (or the pseudogene TRBV3-2) with TRBJ1-5, with 9 positions matching TRBD1. Trimming cost V 2 bases and J 7 bases; bases outside gene matches: 6. From germline, CDR1 is LGHDT and CDR2 YNNKEL (reference sequence). The CDR3 covers 15 residues. CDR3 residues: CASSQSQGARQPQHF. The CDR3 DNA reads as TGTGCCAGCAGCCAATCACAGGGGGCGAGACAGCCCCAGCATTTT.